A selection of T cell receptor beta chains follows, all from one sample in a study of T cells in Graves' hyperthyroidism and ophthalmopathy. TCRdb independently ran MiXCR on the multiplex PCR reads; one entry per CDR3 protein. The sample records 640,000 or so distinct CDR3 sequences, 14% to 15% being singletons. Sequencing was carried out using blood. These receptor sequences come from a woman aged 40 to 50 with Graves' ophthalmopathy. The CDR3 runs from the conserved cysteine through the conserved F or W. A D gene is named only where the DNA matches it firmly. Where a row states a size, it is once, few, many or the class of an expanded clone; other rows omit it.

cdr3_length clone_size d_call v_call cdr3_aa
12 many . TRBV2 CASSDSAYGYTF
12 many TRBD1 TRBV29-1 CSTNTGQGKQYF
13 . . TRBV28 CASRGLGMAPLHF
12 many TRBD2 TRBV20-1 CSALLTSDTQYF
14 many . TRBV6-1 CASSPVLGNTEAFF
15 many TRBD1 TRBV6-1 CASSPGQGYGNTIYF
13 many TRBD1 TRBV12-3/TRBV12-4 CASSLRDRGLQYF
15 once TRBD2 TRBV6-1 CASSRLASRSYEQYF
13 many . TRBV20-1 CSASGSRPETQYF
12 few . TRBV6-1 CAIRARNTEAFF
15 many . TRBV12-3/TRBV12-4 CASSLVPDSNQPQHF
16 few . TRBV19 CASSMKGRVGNQPQHF
14 many . TRBV7-2 CASSLTISSYEQYF
14 . . TRBV19 CASSIAQVNTEAFF
15 . . TRBV12-3/TRBV12-4 CASSFHARSNTEAFF
15 . . TRBV11-3 CASSSYDSTYNEQFF
15 few . TRBV11-2 CASSLVAGGGYGYTF
13 few TRBD1 TRBV30 CAWGTGYVYEQYF
17 many TRBD2 TRBV6-1 CASSDKAGAINTGELFF
12 many . TRBV11-2 CASLGANTEAFF
17 . TRBD1 TRBV6-5 CASSYGPGTGGNYGYTF
13 . . TRBV7-2 CASSLNGYNEQFF
14 . . TRBV19 CASSIGGGLTEAFF
15 . TRBD1 TRBV30 CAWSVQGLGSQPQHF
16 many TRBD1 TRBV6-2/TRBV6-3 CASSLDRAPHTGELFF
14 few TRBD1 TRBV12-3/TRBV12-4 CASSQGQWTLGYTF
13 many . TRBV30 CAWTRPLRTEAFF
15 many TRBD2 TRBV7-2 CASRRSGRATGELFF
15 many TRBD1 TRBV6-2/TRBV6-3 CASRIGQESNYGYTF
19 many . TRBV6-1 CASNANIYPGRLEDHEQYF
14 many TRBD1 TRBV6-1 CASSQQGRGNTIYF
15 many . TRBV12-3/TRBV12-4 CASSRAAKSRYGYTF
16 many . TRBV11-2 CASSLVRAAAGGTQYF
13 . . TRBV11-3 CASSFLIQETQYF
15 few TRBD1 TRBV5-1 CASGTGGPMNTEAFF
13 . . TRBV9 CASTQGNTGELFF
16 many . TRBV28 CASSSWGRSGLYEQYF
17 many . TRBV6-4 CASRPYPFNRRFYGYTF
16 . . TRBV4-3 CASSQDPRGSGNTIYF
12 many . TRBV20-1 CSARDIRTEAFF
18 few TRBD2 TRBV20-1 CSARATGTSGKRGETQYF